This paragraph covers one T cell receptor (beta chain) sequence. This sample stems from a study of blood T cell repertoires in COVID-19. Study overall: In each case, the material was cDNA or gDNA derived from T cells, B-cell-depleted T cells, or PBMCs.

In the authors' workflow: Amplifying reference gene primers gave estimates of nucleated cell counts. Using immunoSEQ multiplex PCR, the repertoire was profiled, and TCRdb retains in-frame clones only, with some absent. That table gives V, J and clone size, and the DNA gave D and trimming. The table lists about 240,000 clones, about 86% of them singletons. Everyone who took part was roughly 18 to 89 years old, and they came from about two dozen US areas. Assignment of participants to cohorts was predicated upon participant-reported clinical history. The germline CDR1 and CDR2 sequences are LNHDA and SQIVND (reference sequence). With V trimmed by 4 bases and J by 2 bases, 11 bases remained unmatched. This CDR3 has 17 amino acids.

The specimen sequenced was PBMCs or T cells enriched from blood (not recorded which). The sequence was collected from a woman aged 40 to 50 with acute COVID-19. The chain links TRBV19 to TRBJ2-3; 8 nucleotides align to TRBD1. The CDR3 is CASSKDRVWGLTDTQYF. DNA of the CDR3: TGTGCCAGTAGTAAGGACAGGGTTTGGGGCCTCACAGATACGCAGTATTTT.